Given below is one T cell receptor (beta chain) in context. The data derive from a study of blood T cell repertoires in COVID-19. Trimming cost V 3 bases and J 0 bases; bases outside gene matches: 9. Germline loops: CDR1 KGHDR, CDR2 SFDVKD. The CDR3 covers 20 residues. Clones were read by immunoSEQ multiplex PCR, and TCRdb kept only the in-frame ones, dropping some. The data show over 100,000 clones, more than 75% seen once. The V gene is TRBV24-1, the J gene TRBJ2-1, with 14 positions matching TRBD2. Specimen: peripheral blood. The sequence was obtained from a man in his fifties with acute or convalescent COVID-19. In DNA, the CDR3 is TGTGCCACCAGTGATCCAGGGGGGACTAGCGGGAGAGGCTCCTACAATGAGCAGTTCTTC. The encoded protein is CATSDPGGTSGRGSYNEQFF.